These 22 T cell receptor beta chains originate from one sample sequenced in a study of cytomegalovirus exposure and HLA in healthy donors. Amplification used 60 Vbeta primers and 13 Jbeta primers. TCRdb's table, derived via immunoSEQ multiplex PCR, lists solely in-frame clones and lacks some. The table lists over 95,000 clones, about 79% of them singletons. The specimen sequenced was PBMCs. The receptor source for this set is a young woman in good health and CMV-seronegative.

V gene TRBV30 combines with J gene TRBJ1-6; D is unclear. This CDR3 is built from 14 residues. V was cut by 3 bases and J by 7 bases, with 13 bases left in between. The germline gives CDR1 GTSNPN, CDR2 SVGIG (reference sequence). In DNA, the CDR3 is TGTGCCTGGAGCATCGGGAAAGAGAATTCACCCCTCCACTTT. Translated, it gives CAWSIGKENSPLHF.

The V gene is TRBV2, the J gene TRBJ1-6, with D possibly being TRBD1 (5 bases). V shed 3 bases and J shed 7 bases, with 13 bases lying between them. The CDR3 sequence is 15 residues long. Germline CDR1 reads SNHLY; CDR2 reads FYNNEI. DNA for the CDR3: TGTGCCAGCAGTGAGGAGACAGCACGAAATTCACCCCTCCACTTT. Translation gives CASSEETARNSPLHF.

The chain joins TRBV18 to TRBJ2-7; TRBD1 agrees at 7 bases. V trimming: 7 bases; J trimming: 1 base; junction bases outside the gene matches: 13. The germline V gene has CDR1 KGHSH and CDR2 LQKENI. CDR3 length equals 16 residues. The CDR3 coding sequence is TGTGCCAGCTGGCTCCTCGGGACAGTTGGTTCCTACGAGCAGTACTTC. Encoded protein: CASWLLGTVGSYEQYF.

The chain uses TRBV28 and TRBJ1-1; no reliable D call. The CDR3 has 11 residues. V was pared by 6 bases and J by 7 bases, with 9 bases between. Germline assignment: CDR1 MDHEN and CDR2 SYDVKM. The CDR3 DNA reads as TGTGCCAGCAGCCCAAAGAGTGAAGCTTTCTTT. It specifies CASSPKSEAFF.

V and J are TRBV7-8 and TRBJ2-1, with 9 nucleotides matching TRBD2. V was pared by 2 bases and J by 4 bases, with 3 bases of the junction left unmatched. This CDR3 has 15 amino acids. Germline CDR1 and CDR2: SGHVS and FQNEAQ. DNA of the CDR3: TGTGCCAGCAGCTTACCTAGCGGGGCGTACAATGAGCAGTTCTTC. This encodes CASSLPSGAYNEQFF.

The rearrangement joins TRBV30 to TRBJ1-6; 11 bases agree with TRBD1. The CDR3 extends over 15 amino acids. The ends lost 4 bases at V and 11 bases at J; junction bases unmatched: 10. The V gene's germline CDR1 is GTSNPN and CDR2 SVGIG (reference sequence). The CDR3 is CAWTRRGQGGPPLHF. The DNA for the CDR3 is TGTGCCTGGACCAGACGGGGACAGGGGGGACCACCCCTCCACTTT.

V usage is TRBV28 and J usage is TRBJ1-3; D might be TRBD1 (6 bases). Trimming cost V 7 bases and J 4 bases, with 14 bases left between them. The CDR3 covers 14 residues. The germline V gene encodes CDR1 MDHEN and CDR2 SYDVKM. In nucleotides, the CDR3 is TGTGCCAGCACCCTGGCAGGGGACGGAAACACCATATATTTT. It codes for CASTLAGDGNTIYF.

The V gene is TRBV7-9, the J gene TRBJ2-2; 10 bases line up with TRBD2. Germline assignment: CDR1 SEHNR and CDR2 FQNEAQ (reference sequence). Germline trimming cut 6 bases from V and 1 base from J; bases unmatched to any gene: 5. This CDR3 has 16 amino acids. CDR3 DNA: TGTGCCAGCAGACCACTAGCGGGGAAGAACACCGGGGAGCTGTTTTTT. Amino acid sequence: CASRPLAGKNTGELFF.

The V call is TRBV6-6, the J call TRBJ1-2; 7 nucleotides align to TRBD1. With 6 bases clipped from V and 3 bases from J, the junction kept 4 bases outside the gene matches. Germline V CDR1 and CDR2: MNHNY, SVGAGI (reference sequence). The CDR3 has 13 residues. For the CDR3, the DNA is TGTGCCAGCAGCCCTACAGGGGACTATGGCTACACCTTC. Its translation: CASSPTGDYGYTF.

The rearrangement links TRBV28 to TRBJ2-7, with unresolved D. The V gene's germline CDR1 is MDHEN and CDR2 SYDVKM. V was clipped by 6 bases and J by 3 bases, with 15 bases between them. This CDR3 region has 14 residues. DNA for the CDR3: TGTGCCAGCAGGTCGCCTACACGTTACTACGAGCAGTACGTC. Its protein is CASRSPTRYYEQYV.

The J gene is TRBJ2-7, the V gene TRBV29-1; 12 positions agree with TRBD2. Unmatched junction bases numbered 5, after V lost 7 bases and J lost 4 bases. The CDR3 has 13 amino acids. Per germline, CDR1 SQVTM and CDR2 ANQGSEA. The CDR3 reads CSAEGLAGYEQYF. Written as DNA, the CDR3 is TGCAGCGCGGAAGGACTAGCGGGATACGAGCAGTACTTC.

V and J are TRBV29-1 and TRBJ2-3; the match to TRBD2 covers 12 bases. CDR1 is SQVTM, CDR2 ANQGSEA, per germline. The CDR3 loop spans 15 amino acids. V lost 2 bases, J lost 8 bases, and 8 bases stayed unmatched. CDR3 nucleotide sequence: TGCAGCGTTGAATTACCTAGCGGGGGGGCCGGTACGCAGTATTTT. It codes for CSVELPSGGAGTQYF.

The V call is TRBV25-1, the J call TRBJ2-1, with 8 bases matching TRBD1. Germline trimming cut 4 bases from V and 7 bases from J; bases unmatched to any gene: 6. The CDR3 has 14 residues. Germline lookup yields CDR1 MGHDK and CDR2 SYGVNS. The CDR3 is CASSATGGSNEQFF. CDR3 in DNA: TGTGCCAGCAGTGCCACAGGGGGATCGAATGAGCAGTTCTTC.

This clone was recorded a few times. The J gene is TRBJ2-7, the V gene TRBV4-2; 7 bases are shared with TRBD2. This CDR3 is 15 amino acids long. Per germline, CDR1 LGHNA and CDR2 YNFKEQ. The ends lost 1 base at V and 9 bases at J; junction bases unmatched: 12. The CDR3 region has the DNA TGTGCCAGCAGCCAAGCGGCGGGAGACACTCGGGGGCAGTACTTC. Amino acid sequence: CASSQAAGDTRGQYF.

This clone was seen once. The chain uses TRBV7-2 and TRBJ1-2; 9 nucleotides agree with TRBD1. After removal of 10 bases from V and 5 bases from J, the junction contained 5 bases not matched to a gene. The length of the CDR3 is 12 residues. CDR1 and CDR2 (germline): SGHTA, FQGNSA. The CDR3 nucleotides read TGTGCCATATTGACAGGGGGGTATGGCTACACCTTC. Encoded protein: CAILTGGYGYTF.

Only a few counts were recorded for this clone. V usage is TRBV9 and J usage is TRBJ2-3, with D possibly being TRBD1 (5 bases). CDR1 and CDR2 from the germline V gene are SGDLS and YYNGEE. The CDR3 sequence is 15 residues long. Trimming removed 4 bases from V and 2 bases from J, with 14 bases in between. This chain's CDR3 is CASSTQVSSTDTQYF. CDR3 nucleotides: TGTGCCAGCAGCACACAGGTGTCCTCCACAGATACGCAGTATTTT.

The V call is TRBV28, the J call TRBJ1-1; D uncertain. Germline CDR1 MDHEN, CDR2 SYDVKM. CDR3 length: 15 residues. Trimming took off 5 bases at V and 0 bases at J, with 13 bases between the two ends. CDR3 sequence (DNA): TGTGCCAGCAGTCGACTCCTCATGATGAACACTGAAGCTTTCTTT. Amino acids: CASSRLLMMNTEAFF. The full variable domain, its missing parts supplied by reference TRBV28 and TRBJ1-1, is DVKVTQSSRYLVKRTGEKVFLECVQDMDHENMFWYRQDPGLGLRLIYFSYDVKMKEKGDIPEGYSVSREKKERFSLILESASTNQTSMYLCASSRLLMMNTEAFFGQGTRLTVV.

This chain uses TRBV7-9 with TRBJ2-1; 12 nucleotides line up with TRBD2. The CDR3 sequence is 19 residues long. CDR1 SEHNR and CDR2 FQNEAQ come from the germline V gene (reference sequence). Trimming at V came to 1 base and at J to 6 bases, leaving 13 bases not matched to a gene. This CDR3 is CASSLVHLGGLAGTNEQFF. The CDR3 bases are TGTGCCAGCAGCTTAGTTCATTTGGGCGGACTAGCGGGGACCAATGAGCAGTTCTTC.

The V gene is TRBV7-8, the J gene TRBJ2-7, with TRBD2 matching 8 bases. Germline V lookup: CDR1 SGHVS, CDR2 FQNEAQ. The CDR3 covers 15 residues. Trimming removed 5 bases from V and 2 bases from J; junction bases left unmatched: 8. The CDR3 protein is CASSLPAGGPYEQYF. The CDR3 nucleotides are TGTGCCAGCAGCCTCCCGGCGGGAGGACCCTACGAGCAGTACTTC.

This clone was counted a few times. The rearrangement links TRBV6-5 to TRBJ1-5; D remains ambiguous. Trimming removed 5 bases from V and 5 bases from J, with 13 bases in between. Germline CDR1 MNHEY, CDR2 SVGAGI. The CDR3 consists of 14 residues. CDR3 sequence reads: CASSRGLSDQPQHF. Here the CDR3 DNA reads TGTGCCAGCAGTCGCGGACTCTCCGATCAGCCCCAGCATTTT.

This clone was seen more than once but under ten times. The V and J genes are TRBV19 and TRBJ2-6, with D uncertain. The CDR3 is made up of 15 amino acids. Germline V gives CDR1 LNHDA, CDR2 SQIVND (reference sequence). Trimming took 3 bases from V and 0 from J, leaving 6 bases between them. The CDR3 loop is CASSIPISGANVLTF. CDR3 bases: TGTGCCAGTAGTATCCCCATCTCTGGGGCCAACGTCCTGACTTTC. Full variable domain (missing parts from reference TRBV19 and TRBJ2-6): DGGITQSPKYLFRKEGQNVTLSCEQNLNHDAMYWYRQDPGQGLRLIYYSQIVNDFQKGDIAEGYSVSREKKESFPLTVTSAQKNPTAFYLCASSIPISGANVLTFGAGSRLTVL.

The chain recombines TRBV2 with TRBJ1-5; D uncertain. V was shortened by 2 bases and J by 5 bases, with 10 bases between the two germline ends. In germline, CDR1 is SNHLY, CDR2 FYNNEI. This CDR3 contains 14 residues. The CDR3 DNA is TGTGCCAGCAGTGAAAGTCGGCAGGATCAGCCCCAGCATTTT. This codes for CASSESRQDQPQHF.